Included here is one T cell receptor (beta chain) sequence, with context. The data were taken from a study of blood T cells in healthy people across ages. The V and J ends lost 6 bases and 2 bases, in that order; junction bases with no gene match: 12. Germline V CDR1 and CDR2: DFQATT, SNEGSKA (reference sequence). This CDR3 has 15 amino acids. Through a sample-barcoded 5' primer and a J-beta primer mix, a second PCR was run for roughly 6 to 11 cycles. Every single cDNA molecule received a tag from a template-switch adaptor with 12 random nucleotides. TCRdb ran MiXCR on the 5' RACE reads and lists one entry per CDR3 protein. The sample lists about 650,000 distinct CDR3 sequences, more than 45% occurring once.

The sequencing sample was made of blood. J is TRBJ2-5 and V is TRBV20-1, with 7 bases aligning to TRBD2. This TCR came from a woman older than 75 in good health. CDR3 nucleotides: TGCAGTGCGAAGAGGTCGGAGGGACTACAAGAGACCCAGTACTTC. It codes for CSAKRSEGLQETQYF.